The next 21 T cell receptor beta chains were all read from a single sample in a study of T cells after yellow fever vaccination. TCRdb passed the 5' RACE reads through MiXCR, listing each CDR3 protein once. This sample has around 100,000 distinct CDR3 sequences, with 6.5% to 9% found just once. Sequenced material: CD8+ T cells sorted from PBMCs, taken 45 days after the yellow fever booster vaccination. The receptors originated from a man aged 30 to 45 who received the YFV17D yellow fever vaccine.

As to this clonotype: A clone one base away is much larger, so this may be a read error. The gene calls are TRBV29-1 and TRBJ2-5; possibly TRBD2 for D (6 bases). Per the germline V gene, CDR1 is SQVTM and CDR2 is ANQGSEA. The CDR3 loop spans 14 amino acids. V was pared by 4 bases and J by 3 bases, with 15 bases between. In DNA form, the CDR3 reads TGCAGCGTTGGGCCCACCGGGGGAGAAGAGACCCAGTACTTC. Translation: CSVGPTGGEETQYF.

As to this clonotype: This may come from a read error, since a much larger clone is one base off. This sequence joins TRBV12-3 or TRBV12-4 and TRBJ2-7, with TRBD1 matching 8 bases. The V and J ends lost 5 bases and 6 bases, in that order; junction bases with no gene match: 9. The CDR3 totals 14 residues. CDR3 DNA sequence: TGTGCCAGCAGTGAAAACAGGGGGGACGGCGAGCAGTACTTC. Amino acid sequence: CASSENRGDGEQYF.

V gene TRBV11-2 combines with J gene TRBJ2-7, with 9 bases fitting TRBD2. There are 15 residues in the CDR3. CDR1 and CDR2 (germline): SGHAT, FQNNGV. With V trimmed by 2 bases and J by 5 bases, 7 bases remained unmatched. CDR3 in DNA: TGTGCCAGCAGCTTAATCTTGGCGGGAGGGCACGAGCAGTACTTC. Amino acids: CASSLILAGGHEQYF. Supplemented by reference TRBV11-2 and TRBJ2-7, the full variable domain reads EAGVAQSPRYKIIEKRQSVAFWCNPISGHATLYWYQQILGQGPKLLIQFQNNGVVDDSQLPKDRFSAERLKGVDSTLKIQPAKLEDSAVYLCASSLILAGGHEQYFGPGTRLTVT.

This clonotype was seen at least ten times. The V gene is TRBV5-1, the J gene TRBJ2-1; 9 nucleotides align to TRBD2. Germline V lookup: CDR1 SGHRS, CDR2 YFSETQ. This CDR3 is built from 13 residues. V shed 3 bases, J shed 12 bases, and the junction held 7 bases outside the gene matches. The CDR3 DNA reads TGCGCCAGCAGCTGGTATAGCGGGAGTTGGCAGTTCTTC. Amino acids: CASSWYSGSWQFF. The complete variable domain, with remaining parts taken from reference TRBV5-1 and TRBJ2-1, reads KAGVTQTPRYLIKTRGQQVTLSCSPISGHRSVSWYQQTPGQGLQFLFEYFSETQRNKGNFPGRFSGRQFSNSRSEMNVSTLELGDSALYLCASSWYSGSWQFFGPGTRLTVL.

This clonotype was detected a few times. The CDR3 region is CASVMGAYNEQFF. CDR3 in DNA: TGTGCCAGCGTCATGGGGGCCTACAATGAGCAGTTCTTC. The chain uses TRBV12-3 or TRBV12-4 and TRBJ2-1; possibly TRBD1 or TRBD2 for D (5 bases each). Between the trimmed V and J ends, which lost 8 bases and 2 bases, there was a span of 10 bases. This CDR3 contains 13 residues.

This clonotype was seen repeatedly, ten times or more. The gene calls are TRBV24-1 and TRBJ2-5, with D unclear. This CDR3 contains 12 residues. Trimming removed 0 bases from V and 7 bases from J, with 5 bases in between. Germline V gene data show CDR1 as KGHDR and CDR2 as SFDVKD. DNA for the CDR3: TGTGCCACCAGTGATTTGCTGATGACCCAGTACTTC. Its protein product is CATSDLLMTQYF.

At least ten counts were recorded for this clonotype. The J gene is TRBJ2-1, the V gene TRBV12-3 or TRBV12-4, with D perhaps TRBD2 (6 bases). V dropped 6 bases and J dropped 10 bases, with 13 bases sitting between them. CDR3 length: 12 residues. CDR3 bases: TGTGCCAGCAGCCCGGGACTTTTAGAGCAGTTCTTC. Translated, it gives CASSPGLLEQFF.

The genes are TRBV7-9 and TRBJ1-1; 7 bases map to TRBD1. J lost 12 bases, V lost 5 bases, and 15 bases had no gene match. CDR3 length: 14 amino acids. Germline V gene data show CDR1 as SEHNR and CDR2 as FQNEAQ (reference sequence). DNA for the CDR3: TGTGCCAGCAGCCTTGGGACAGACTACGGGGGGTCTTTCTTT. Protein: CASSLGTDYGGSFF.

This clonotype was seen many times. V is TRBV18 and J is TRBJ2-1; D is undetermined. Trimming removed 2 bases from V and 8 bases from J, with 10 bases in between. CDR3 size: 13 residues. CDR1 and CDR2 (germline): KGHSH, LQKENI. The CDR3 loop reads CASSPTPWDEQFF. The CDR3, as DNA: TGTGCCAGCTCACCAACACCTTGGGATGAGCAGTTCTTC. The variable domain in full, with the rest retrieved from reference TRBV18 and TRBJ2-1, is NAGVMQNPRHLVRRRGQEARLRCSPMKGHSHVYWYRQLPEEGLKFMVYLQKENIIDESGMPKERFSAEFPKEGPSILRIQQVVRGDSAAYFCASSPTPWDEQFFGPGTRLTVL.

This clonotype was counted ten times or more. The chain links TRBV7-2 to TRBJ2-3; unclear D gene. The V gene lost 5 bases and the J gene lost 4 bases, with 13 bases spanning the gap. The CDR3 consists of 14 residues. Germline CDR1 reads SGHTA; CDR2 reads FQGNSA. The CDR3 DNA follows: TGTGCCAGCAGCGAAGAGTTTTACGCAGATACGCAGTATTTT. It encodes CASSEEFYADTQYF.

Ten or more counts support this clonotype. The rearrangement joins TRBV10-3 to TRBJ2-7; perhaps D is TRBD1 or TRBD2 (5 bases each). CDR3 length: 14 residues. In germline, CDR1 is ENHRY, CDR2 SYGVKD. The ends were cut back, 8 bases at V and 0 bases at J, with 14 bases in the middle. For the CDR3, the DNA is TGTGCCATCGGGGACCAGGGAAGCTCCTACGAGCAGTACTTC. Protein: CAIGDQGSSYEQYF.

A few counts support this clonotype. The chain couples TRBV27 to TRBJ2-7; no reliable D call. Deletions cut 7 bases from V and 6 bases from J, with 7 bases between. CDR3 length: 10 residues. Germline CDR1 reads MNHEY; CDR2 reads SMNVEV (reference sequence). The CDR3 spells CASTPCEQYF. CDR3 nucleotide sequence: TGTGCCAGCACCCCCTGCGAGCAGTACTTC.

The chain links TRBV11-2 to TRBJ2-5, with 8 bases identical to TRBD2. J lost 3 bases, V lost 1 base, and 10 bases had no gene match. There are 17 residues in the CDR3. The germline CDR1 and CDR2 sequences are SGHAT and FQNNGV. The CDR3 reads CASSLGRGGNAKETQYF. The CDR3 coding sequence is TGTGCCAGCAGCTTAGGCCGGGGGGGAAATGCCAAAGAGACCCAGTACTTC.

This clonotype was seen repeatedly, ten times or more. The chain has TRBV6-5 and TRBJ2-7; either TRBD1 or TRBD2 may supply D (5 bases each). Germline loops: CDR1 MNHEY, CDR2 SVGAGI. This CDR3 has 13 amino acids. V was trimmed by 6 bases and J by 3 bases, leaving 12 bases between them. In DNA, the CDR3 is TGTGCCAGCAGCCCGGGACCTAACTACGAGCAGTACTTC. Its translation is CASSPGPNYEQYF.

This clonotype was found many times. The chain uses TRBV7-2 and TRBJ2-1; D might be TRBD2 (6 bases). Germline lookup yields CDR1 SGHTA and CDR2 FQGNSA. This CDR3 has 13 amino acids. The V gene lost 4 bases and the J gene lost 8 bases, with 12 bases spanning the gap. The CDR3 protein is CASSSGGSYEQFF. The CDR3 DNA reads TGTGCCAGCAGCTCAGGAGGGAGCTATGAGCAGTTCTTC.

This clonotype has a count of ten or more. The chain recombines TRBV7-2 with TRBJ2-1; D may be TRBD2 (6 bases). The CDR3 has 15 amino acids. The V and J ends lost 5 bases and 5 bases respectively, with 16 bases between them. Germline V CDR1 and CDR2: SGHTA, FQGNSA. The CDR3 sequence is CASSTALLANNEQFF. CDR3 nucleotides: TGTGCCAGCAGCACAGCACTCCTAGCGAACAATGAGCAGTTCTTC.

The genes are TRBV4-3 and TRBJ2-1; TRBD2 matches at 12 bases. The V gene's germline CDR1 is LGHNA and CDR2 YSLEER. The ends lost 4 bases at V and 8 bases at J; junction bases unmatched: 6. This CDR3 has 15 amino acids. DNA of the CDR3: TGCGCCAGCAGCCTGAGGACTAGCGGGATCTATGAGCAGTTCTTC. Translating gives CASSLRTSGIYEQFF.

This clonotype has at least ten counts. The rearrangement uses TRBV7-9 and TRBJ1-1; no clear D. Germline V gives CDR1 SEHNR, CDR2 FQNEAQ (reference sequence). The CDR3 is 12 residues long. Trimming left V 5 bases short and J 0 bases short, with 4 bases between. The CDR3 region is CASSQMNTEAFF. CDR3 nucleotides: TGTGCCAGCAGCCAAATGAACACTGAAGCTTTCTTT.

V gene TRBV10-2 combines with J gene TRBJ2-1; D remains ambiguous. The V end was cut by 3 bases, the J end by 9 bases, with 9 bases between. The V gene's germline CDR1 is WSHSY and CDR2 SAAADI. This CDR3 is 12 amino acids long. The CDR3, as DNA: TGCGCCAGCAGTGACGACTCACGTGAGCAGTTCTTC. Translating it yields CASSDDSREQFF.

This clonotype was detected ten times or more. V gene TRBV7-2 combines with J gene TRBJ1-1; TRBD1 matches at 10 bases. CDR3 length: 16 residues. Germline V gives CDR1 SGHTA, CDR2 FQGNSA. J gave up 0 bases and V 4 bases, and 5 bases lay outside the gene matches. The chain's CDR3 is CASSWTGGALNTEAFF. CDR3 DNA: TGTGCCAGCAGCTGGACAGGGGGGGCTTTGAACACTGAAGCTTTCTTT.

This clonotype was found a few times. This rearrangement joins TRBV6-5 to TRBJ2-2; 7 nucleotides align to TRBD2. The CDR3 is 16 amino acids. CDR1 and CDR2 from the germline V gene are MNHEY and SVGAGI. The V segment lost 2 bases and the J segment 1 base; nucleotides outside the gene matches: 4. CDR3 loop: CASSYAGVRNTGELFF. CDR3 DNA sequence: TGTGCCAGCAGTTACGCGGGGGTGAGGAACACCGGGGAGCTGTTTTTT.